This T cell receptor (beta chain) stems from a study of blood T cell repertoires in COVID-19. Looking at the study overall: There were acute and convalescent COVID-19 samples, and they came from the United States, Italy and Spain. PBMCs, B-cell-depleted T cells, or T cells provided the cDNA or gDNA that made up the material.

Original analysis: Estimation of nucleated cell counts relied on the amplification of reference gene primers. The method was immunoSEQ multiplex PCR; TCRdb's version includes in-frame clones alone and lacks a portion of them. That table is the source of V, J and clone size, and D and trimming were worked out from the DNA. This repertoire shows some 270,000 clones, 80% to 90% found once; its top ten account for roughly 4%. Cohorts were assigned according to the clinical history that participants reported. This clone was seen only once. This CDR3 contains 14 residues. CDR1 and CDR2 from the germline V gene are SEHNR and FQNEAQ (reference sequence). V was trimmed by 0 bases and J by 5 bases, leaving 10 bases between them.

The sequence was obtained from a woman in her 30s who had recovered from COVID-19. The sample comprised PBMCs or T cells enriched from blood (not recorded which). The chain uses TRBV7-9 and TRBJ1-2; unclear D gene. This CDR3 is CASSLARHQYGYTF. The CDR3 region has the DNA TGTGCCAGCAGCTTAGCGCGGCACCAGTATGGCTACACCTTC. Combining the CDR3 with reference TRBV7-9 and TRBJ1-2 gives the whole variable domain DTGVSQNPRHKITKRGQNVTFRCDPISEHNRLYWYRQTLGQGPEFLTYFQNEAQLEKSRLLSDRFSAERPKGSFSTLEIQRTEQGDSAMYLCASSLARHQYGYTFGSGTRLTVV.